This T cell receptor beta chain was recorded in a study of neurological immune-mediated disorders. V gave up 5 bases and J gave up 4 bases, with 20 bases separating them. Germline values: CDR1 SGHTA, CDR2 FQGNSA. This CDR3 is 17 amino acids long. The study's findings and limits: Healthy controls had more TCR clonal expansion than multiple sclerosis, which showed the least, whereas HTLV-1-associated myelopathy showed the most. CDR3 amino acid sequences found in expanded clones were never shared across subjects, suggesting private repertoires in all groups.

The authors obtained over 180 million TCR-beta sequences from 15-18 subjects per sequencing run. Using its own MiXCR run on the 5' RACE reads, TCRdb lists one record per CDR3 protein. Found here are some 54,000 distinct CDR3 sequences, about 10% of them singletons; the top ten hold 5% to 8.5%. The time point is: longitudinal time-point 1 (baseline). Comment on this clonotype: The antigen is undetermined.

The specimen sequenced was PBMCs. This sequence was found in a male donor with HTLV-1-associated myelopathy (HAM/TSP). The J gene is TRBJ2-2, the V gene TRBV7-2, with D maybe TRBD1 (7 bases). The CDR3 DNA is TGTGCCAGCAGCGCAGGGGGTGCGGGGCGCGTCACCGGGGAGCTGTTTTTT. Its translation is CASSAGGAGRVTGELFF.